Included here is one TCR beta chain sequence, with context. In the authors' methods: Scientists estimated how many nucleated cells there were by amplifying reference gene primers. Assay used: immunoSEQ multiplex PCR; TCRdb lists only in-frame clones, some missing. V and J calls plus clone size are reproduced from that table; the DNA served to infer D and trimming. The sample lists roughly 300,000 clones, 81% occurring once. The sample comes from a study of blood T cell repertoires in COVID-19. Study summary: Researchers got acute and convalescent COVID-19 samples from the United States, Italy and Spain. The cDNA or gDNA used as material had been derived from T cells, B-cell-depleted T cells, or PBMCs.

Sequencing was done on a sample of peripheral blood. The clonotype comes from a woman aged 60-70 years with active or convalescent COVID-19.

This CDR3 reads CASSPTGASSPLHF. The CDR3 bases are TGTGCCAGCAGCCCCACCGGTGCTAGTTCACCCCTCCACTTT. The V call is TRBV14, the J call TRBJ1-6; D call uncertain. From germline, CDR1 is SGHDN and CDR2 FVKESK. The CDR3 runs to 14 residues. Trimming removed 4 bases from V and 9 bases from J, with 13 bases in between.